This TCR beta chain was obtained from a study of immune cell composition in non-small cell lung cancer (TCRdb year 2017). Turning to the overall study: Histologic subtype, mostly lung adenocarcinoma or squamous cell carcinoma, was determined with H&E together with p63, CK5, Napsin A and TTF-1 immunohistochemistry. TCR-beta sequencing (Adaptive Biotechnologies) was performed on about 33 paired NSCLC tumour and non-adjacent lung specimens plus 26 tumour-only specimens. Supplementary cohort #1, approximately 9 lung adenocarcinoma cases, had paired tumour/lung TCR-beta sequencing and TIL populations generated to assess tumour reactivity. A few tumour specimens that had TCR-beta data belonged to rare histological subtypes and were left out of the subtype comparisons.

The germline V and J ends show losses of 2 bases and 8 bases respectively, and no gene match explains 7 bases of the junction. The CDR3 numbers 15 residues from cysteine through phenylalanine. Only the CDR3 portion is preserved as DNA: 45 bases, with reading frame beginning at the first base. The germline V gene sets CDR1 to MNHEY and CDR2 to SVGAGI. As for this clone: The specificity of this receptor is unknown. The record has no base qualities; no much larger clone is one base away.

Genomic DNA was extracted with the QIAamp DNA kit from frozen aliquots of unsorted single-cell suspensions. The tumour samples consisted of surgically resected non-small cell lung cancer tissue. Tissues arrived within 2 hours of resection and were immediately processed into single-cell suspensions. Tissue was mechanically dissociated and enzymatically digested with DNase I, collagenase I and hyaluronidase for roughly 30 minutes at 37 °C, then filtered and RBC-lysed. TCR-beta CDR3 regions were amplified from genomic DNA by a two-step multiplex PCR, with the second step adding Illumina-compatible adaptors. TCR-beta immunosequencing was carried out on an Illumina platform through the commercial immunoSEQ service. Turning to the authors' computational methods: Repertoires were summarised by productive clonality and by Top 10 Clones, defined as the percentage of T-cell templates derived from the ten most frequent sequences. Values for productive clonality spanned 0 to 1, where a value of 1 indicated a monoclonal population. Using log10 scatter plots, tumour-associated clones were identified as sequences that made up at least 0.1% of tumour T-cell templates yet were absent from the matched non-adjacent lung. Analyses were done in GraphPad Prism7 and R, with Student's t-tests for two-group comparisons, ANOVA for stages, and linear regression for relationships. The source is immuneACCESS, and TCRdb retained only in-frame sequences with V and J called. Part of the clones is not carried over; for the studies checked, unresolved V genes explain less than half of this, and the remainder is unexplained. That table is the source of V, J and clone size, and D and trimming were worked out from the DNA. The sample table holds around 8,400 clones, of which 65% to 75% were seen once. More than 8% of the sample is taken by the ten largest.

Findings and caveats that apply to the study as a whole: Nearly half of NSCLC cases had tumour-associated clones >0.5%, found in 30% to 35% of adenocarcinomas compared with about 82% of squamous carcinomas. No significant correlation was found between tumour TCR-beta clonality and smoking pack-years. The reactivity cohort was only about ten cases, and tumour-reactive clones were not shown to share sequences with the dominant in vivo tumour-associated clones. Significantly higher Top 10 clone scores and productive clonality were observed in lung squamous cell carcinoma than in lung adenocarcinoma tumours. In 10 adenocarcinoma cases, maximal tumour-associated clone frequency correlated strongly with TIL tumour reactivity, whereas overall clonality did not.

This receptor was obtained from a human donor with non-small cell lung cancer. The V and J segments used are TRBV6-5 and TRBJ2-2; 8 bases in between match TRBD1. Specimen: lung tumor tissue. The CDR3: CASSYENRGTGELFF. The DNA sequence is as follows: TGTGCCAGCAGTTACGAGAACAGGGGGACTGGGGAGCTGTTTTTT.